The 22 T cell receptor beta chains listed next were all sequenced from one sample in a study of T cell repertoires in ileal Crohn's disease. Measured with immunoSEQ multiplex PCR; TCRdb has only the in-frame clones, and not every one. The table includes 8,900 or so clones, over 75% detected once. Sequenced: ileal tissue. The receptors stem from an adult with Crohn's disease.

The rearrangement joins TRBV19 to TRBJ2-7; TRBD1 matches at 7 bases. Per germline, CDR1 LNHDA and CDR2 SQIVND (reference sequence). This CDR3 has 17 residues. V dropped 4 bases and J dropped 1; count of bases not matched to a gene: 13. CDR3 DNA: TGTGCCAGTAGTAGGGCCGTCTTGGGACAGTCTTCCTACGAGCAGTACTTC. It specifies CASSRAVLGQSSYEQYF.

This chain joins TRBV19 and TRBJ2-7; weak D call: TRBD2 (6 bases). The CDR3 has 14 amino acids. V dropped 7 bases and J dropped 2 bases, with 15 bases sitting between them. Germline-derived CDR1 and CDR2 are LNHDA and SQIVND (reference sequence). The chain's CDR3 is CASTPAGPTYEQYF. CDR3 bases: TGTGCCAGTACCCCTGCGGGGCCGACCTACGAGCAGTACTTC.

This chain joins TRBV7-9 and TRBJ2-5, with TRBD2 matching 12 bases. The CDR3 has 16 amino acids. V lost 5 bases, J lost 5 bases, and 9 bases stayed unmatched. Looked up from germline, CDR1 is SEHNR and CDR2 is FQNEAQ (reference sequence). The CDR3: CASSPATSGSRETQYF. The CDR3 DNA sequence: TGTGCCAGCAGCCCGGCGACTAGCGGGAGCCGTGAGACCCAGTACTTC.

The V and J genes are TRBV4-3 and TRBJ1-1; TRBD1 agrees at 7 bases. There are 14 residues in the CDR3. Germline V lookup: CDR1 LGHNA, CDR2 YSLEER. The J segment lost 3 bases and the V segment lost 1 base, leaving 2 bases of the junction unmatched. CDR3 region: CASSQGGQYTEAFF. The CDR3 nucleotides are TGCGCCAGCAGCCAAGGGGGACAGTACACTGAAGCTTTCTTT.

The chain employs TRBV9 and TRBJ2-7, with TRBD2 matching over 8 bases. This CDR3 is 16 amino acids long. The germline CDR1 and CDR2 sequences are SGDLS and YYNGEE. Trimming took 4 bases from V and 3 from J; bases not matched to a gene: 12. The CDR3 loop is CASSPSGGNARYEQYF. The CDR3 DNA reads as TGTGCCAGCAGCCCCTCGGGGGGGAACGCCCGCTACGAGCAGTACTTC. The whole variable domain, filled in from reference TRBV9 and TRBJ2-7, reads DSGVTQTPKHLITATGQRVTLRCSPRSGDLSVYWYQQSLDQGLQFLIQYYNGEERAKGNILERFSAQQFPDLHSELNLSSLELGDSALYFCASSPSGGNARYEQYFGPGTRLTVT.

V and J are TRBV4-2 and TRBJ1-2, with TRBD1 as a possible D gene (6 bases). V shed 0 bases and J shed 5 bases, with 13 bases lying between them. This CDR3 spans 15 amino acids. Germline CDR1 reads LGHNA; CDR2 reads YNFKEQ. CDR3: CASSQDRPGDYGYTF. In nucleotides, the CDR3 is TGTGCCAGCAGCCAAGATCGGCCAGGGGATTATGGCTACACCTTC.

The V call is TRBV5-6, the J call TRBJ2-5; 10 bases map to TRBD2. The CDR3 extends over 16 amino acids. CDR1 is SGHDT, CDR2 YYEEEE, per germline. Unmatched junction bases numbered 7, after V lost 0 bases and J lost 5 bases. The CDR3 DNA reads as TGTGCCAGCAGCTTGGGAGCGGGAGGGCCGTGGGAGACCCAGTACTTC. It yields the protein CASSLGAGGPWETQYF.

The chain links TRBV4-1 to TRBJ2-5; 8 positions agree with TRBD1. J lost 4 bases, V lost 4 bases, and 5 bases had no gene match. The CDR3 spans 14 residues. Germline-derived CDR1 and CDR2 are MGHRA and YSYEKL. CDR3 bases: TGCGCCAGCAGCCGAGTCGGACAGGGAGAGACCCAGTACTTC. Amino acids: CASSRVGQGETQYF.

This rearrangement joins TRBV18 to TRBJ2-5, with TRBD1 matching over 9 bases. This CDR3 comprises 13 residues. From germline, CDR1 is KGHSH and CDR2 LQKENI. Trimming cost V 3 bases and J 4 bases; bases outside gene matches: 0. The CDR3 nucleotides are TGTGCCAGCTCACCGGGACAGGGAGAGACCCAGTACTTC. Its translation is CASSPGQGETQYF. Full variable domain (rest looked up from reference TRBV18 and TRBJ2-5): NAGVMQNPRHLVRRRGQEARLRCSPMKGHSHVYWYRQLPEEGLKFMVYLQKENIIDESGMPKERFSAEFPKEGPSILRIQQVVRGDSAAYFCASSPGQGETQYFGPGTRLLVL.

The gene calls are TRBV19 and TRBJ2-5, with TRBD2 matching 8 bases. Germline lookup yields CDR1 LNHDA and CDR2 SQIVND (reference sequence). V lost 5 bases and J lost 4; bases outside the gene matches: 12. This CDR3 is 16 amino acids long. The CDR3 sequence: CASSPTRGGRRETQYF. The CDR3 nucleotides are TGTGCCAGTAGTCCCACTCGGGGCGGGAGGAGAGAGACCCAGTACTTC.

This clone was observed a handful of times. The chain links TRBV6-5 to TRBJ2-7; D is perhaps TRBD1 (7 bases). In germline, CDR1 is MNHEY, CDR2 SVGAGI. V gave up 6 bases and J gave up 6 bases, with 15 bases separating them. This CDR3 comprises 13 residues. The CDR3 nucleotides read TGTGCCAGCAGGGCCAGGGGGGACGGCGAGCAGTACTTC. Encoded protein: CASRARGDGEQYF.

J is TRBJ2-3 and V is TRBV2; 8 nucleotides line up with TRBD1. The CDR3 is 15 amino acids. The V gene's germline CDR1 is SNHLY and CDR2 FYNNEI. J gave up 3 bases and V 7 bases, and 9 bases lay outside the gene matches. The CDR3 sequence is CASTDQGAETDTQYF. CDR3 in DNA: TGTGCCAGCACCGACCAGGGGGCGGAAACAGATACGCAGTATTTT.

The DNA for the CDR3 is TGTGCCAGCAGCTTCCCGGGATTGACTGAAGCTTTCTTT. Translating gives CASSFPGLTEAFF. The chain uses TRBV5-6 and TRBJ1-1; the D is unclear. CDR1 SGHDT and CDR2 YYEEEE come from the germline V gene. This CDR3 is built from 13 residues. V was cut by 2 bases and J by 5 bases, with 10 bases left in between.

This sequence joins TRBV14 and TRBJ1-5; tentative D call: TRBD1 (6 bases). The length of the CDR3 is 15 residues. V was trimmed by 6 bases and J by 10 bases, leaving 22 bases between them. CDR1 and CDR2 from the germline V gene are SGHDN and FVKESK. The CDR3 sequence: CASRGTRLTVGPQHF. The CDR3 DNA reads TGTGCCAGCAGAGGGACAAGACTCACAGTGGGTCCCCAGCATTTT.

The V and J genes are TRBV7-2 and TRBJ2-7, with D possibly TRBD1 on 6 matching bases. This CDR3 is 14 amino acids long. Trimming took off 5 bases at V and 7 bases at J, with 18 bases between the two ends. CDR1 and CDR2 from the germline V gene are SGHTA and FQGNSA. In DNA form, the CDR3 reads TGTGCCAGCAGCACTTATACAGGGTCTTGGGAGCAGTACTTC. The encoded protein is CASSTYTGSWEQYF.

This clone was counted a single time. The V call is TRBV5-1, the J call TRBJ1-1, with TRBD1 matching over 7 bases. The germline gives CDR1 SGHRS, CDR2 YFSETQ. This CDR3 spans 12 amino acids. With V trimmed by 2 bases and J by 9 bases, 4 bases remained unmatched. The CDR3 spells CASSLPGGKAFF. The CDR3 DNA sequence: TGCGCCAGCAGCTTACCAGGGGGGAAAGCTTTCTTT.

This chain links TRBV7-9 with TRBJ2-3; a weak D match, TRBD2 (6 bases). Per the germline V gene, CDR1 is SEHNR and CDR2 is FQNEAQ (reference sequence). The CDR3 length is 12 residues. The V gene lost 5 bases and the J gene lost 10 bases, with 13 bases spanning the gap. The CDR3 sequence is CASSRGKESQYF. The CDR3 nucleotides read TGTGCCAGCAGCCGCGGGAAGGAGTCGCAGTATTTT.

The chain joins TRBV4-2 to TRBJ2-1; 9 nucleotides match TRBD2. Germline CDR1 reads LGHNA; CDR2 reads YNFKEQ. The trim removed 0 bases at V and 7 bases at J, leaving 13 bases unmatched. The CDR3 sequence is 18 residues long. CDR3 amino acids: CASSQDFGGSGSLNEQFF. CDR3 DNA sequence: TGTGCCAGCAGCCAAGACTTCGGGGGTAGCGGGAGTTTGAATGAGCAGTTCTTC.

The chain employs TRBV6-6 and TRBJ2-1; 9 nucleotides line up with TRBD1. The V and J ends lost 8 bases and 6 bases, in that order; junction bases with no gene match: 2. Germline V gives CDR1 MNHNY, CDR2 SVGAGI (reference sequence). The CDR3 sequence is 12 residues long. The CDR3 region has the DNA TGTGCCAGCCGGGACAGGGTCAATGAGCAGTTCTTC. Protein product: CASRDRVNEQFF.

V usage is TRBV29-1 and J usage is TRBJ2-6, with TRBD2 as a possible D gene (5 bases). The germline V and J ends were trimmed by 2 bases and 2 bases, with 10 bases remaining between them. This CDR3 is built from 15 residues. Germline V gives CDR1 SQVTM, CDR2 ANQGSEA. CDR3 sequence: CSVELTGTGANVLTF. The CDR3 DNA reads as TGCAGCGTTGAACTTACGGGGACTGGGGCCAACGTCCTGACTTTC.

The chain couples TRBV30 to TRBJ2-3; D is unclear. This CDR3 region has 13 residues. Germline V lookup: CDR1 GTSNPN, CDR2 SVGIG (reference sequence). V gave up 0 bases and J gave up 4 bases, with 8 bases separating them. CDR3 region: CAWSVPGADTQYF. CDR3 in DNA: TGTGCCTGGAGTGTACCCGGAGCAGATACGCAGTATTTT.

Only a few counts were recorded for this clone. This chain joins TRBV21-1 and TRBJ1-5; the tabulated D call, TRBD1, remains unverified against the DNA. TRBV21-1 is labeled a pseudogene. The CDR3 contains 17 residues. CDR3 bases: TGTGCCAGCAGCAACCGGGCGGGACAGGGAAGGAATCAGCCCCAGCATTTT. Its protein is CASSNRAGQGRNQPQHF.